This TCR beta chain was found in a study of T cell repertoires in cytomegalovirus infection. The CDR3 is 13 amino acids. The germline V gene has CDR1 MDHEN and CDR2 SYDVKM. Trimming pared 4 bases from V and 7 bases from J, leaving 10 bases between. MiXCR was run by TCRdb on the reads, yielding one entry per CDR3 protein. The repertoire consists of hundreds of thousands of distinct CDR3 sequences, with roughly a sixth occurring once and the leading ten covering about 12%. V usage is TRBV28 and J usage is TRBJ1-4; D not certain. This receptor was identified in a human donor in good health (CMV status not recorded). Some clones in this sample may be carry-over from other donors' samples. The sequencing input was PBMCs. CDR3 sequence reads: CASSWWAGEKLFF. CDR3 in DNA: TGTGCCAGCAGTTGGTGGGCTGGTGAAAAACTGTTTTTT.